The 10 T cell receptor beta chains below all came from one sample that was sequenced in a study of cytomegalovirus exposure and HLA in healthy donors. The PCR made use of 60 Vbeta and 13 Jbeta primers. The assay was immunoSEQ multiplex PCR, and TCRdb's table has in-frame clones only and misses some. This table has roughly 130,000 clones, about 82% appearing once. Specimen: PBMCs. These receptors originate from a boy younger than 18 in good health and CMV-seronegative.

The V gene is TRBV5-3, the J gene TRBJ1-5; D remains ambiguous. TRBV5-3 is marked as an open reading frame, function uncertain. V was cut by 7 bases and J by 4 bases, with 9 bases left in between. CDR3 size: 12 residues. In DNA form, the CDR3 reads TGTGCCAGACTTTTGGCAAATCAGCCCCAGCATTTT. It is translated as CARLLANQPQHF.

This clone was detected only a few times. This sequence joins TRBV4-2 and TRBJ2-5; the D gene is possibly TRBD2 (6 bases). This CDR3 is built from 14 residues. V was clipped by 4 bases and J by 1 base, with 10 bases between them. CDR1 LGHNA and CDR2 YNFKEQ come from the germline V gene. The CDR3 nucleotides are TGTGCCAGCAGCCGCCCGGGACTCCAAGAGACCCAGTACTTC. Encoded protein: CASSRPGLQETQYF.

The chain has TRBV6-1 and TRBJ1-3; the D is unclear. V gave up 4 bases and J gave up 0 bases, with 4 bases separating them. CDR1 MNHNS and CDR2 SASEGT come from the germline V gene. This CDR3 comprises 13 residues. The CDR3 sequence is CASSVSSGNTIYF. The CDR3 nucleotides are TGTGCCAGCAGTGTGAGCTCTGGAAACACCATATATTTT.

V is TRBV4-2 and J is TRBJ2-7; 11 bases match TRBD1. The CDR3 loop spans 16 amino acids. The V segment lost 4 bases and the J segment 5 bases; nucleotides outside the gene matches: 10. The V gene's germline CDR1 is LGHNA and CDR2 YNFKEQ. The CDR3 loop is CASSPSWGTGGDEQYF. CDR3 in DNA: TGTGCCAGCAGCCCTTCTTGGGGGACAGGGGGAGACGAGCAGTACTTC.

V and J are TRBV7-6 and TRBJ1-1; 7 bases match TRBD1. The junction had 8 bases not matched to a gene; V was cut back by 3 bases and J by 4 bases. This CDR3 comprises 15 residues. The germline CDR1 and CDR2 sequences are SGHVS and FNYEAQ. The CDR3 loop reads CASSFGQAGSTEAFF. Written as DNA, the CDR3 is TGTGCCAGCAGCTTCGGACAGGCCGGGAGCACTGAAGCTTTCTTT.

The chain uses TRBV11-2 and TRBJ1-1; D ambiguous. The CDR3 runs to 15 residues. Germline V CDR1 and CDR2: SGHAT, FQNNGV. Trimming took off 2 bases at V and 4 bases at J, with 14 bases between the two ends. CDR3 amino acids: CASSLFPTEGTEAFF. The CDR3 region has the DNA TGTGCCAGCAGCTTATTCCCTACAGAGGGCACTGAAGCTTTCTTT.

Only one count was recorded for this clone. V is TRBV4-3 and J is TRBJ2-5; 13 bases match TRBD2. J gave up 2 bases and V 2 bases, and 11 bases lay outside the gene matches. The CDR3 runs 19 residues. CDR1 and CDR2 (germline): LGHNA, YSLEER. CDR3: CASSQNGTSGDLLQETQYF. The CDR3 region has the DNA TGCGCCAGCAGCCAAAACGGGACTAGCGGGGACCTGCTACAAGAGACCCAGTACTTC.

The rearrangement uses TRBV30 and TRBJ2-1, with TRBD2 as a possible D gene (5 bases). Germline V lookup: CDR1 GTSNPN, CDR2 SVGIG (reference sequence). The ends were cut back, 2 bases at V and 9 bases at J, with 11 bases in the middle. The CDR3 totals 12 residues. CDR3 loop: CAWSLAGGEQFF. DNA of the CDR3: TGTGCCTGGAGTCTAGCTGGCGGTGAGCAGTTCTTC.

This clone was found a few times. This chain connects TRBV6-5 to TRBJ2-3, with TRBD2 identical over 10 bases. V gave up 6 bases and J gave up 4 bases; unmatched junction bases: 4. The CDR3 covers 14 residues. Germline assignment: CDR1 MNHEY and CDR2 SVGAGI. CDR3 protein: CASRLTSGPDTQYF. CDR3 sequence (DNA): TGTGCCAGCAGACTGACTAGCGGGCCAGATACGCAGTATTTT.

This sequence joins TRBV2 and TRBJ2-1, with D tentatively TRBD2 (6 bases). The CDR3 loop spans 13 amino acids. V was cut by 8 bases and J by 6 bases, with 14 bases left in between. The V gene's germline CDR1 is SNHLY and CDR2 FYNNEI. In DNA, the CDR3 is TGTGCCAGCGCCCTCGGGAGAAGCAATGAGCAGTTCTTC. Encoded protein: CASALGRSNEQFF.